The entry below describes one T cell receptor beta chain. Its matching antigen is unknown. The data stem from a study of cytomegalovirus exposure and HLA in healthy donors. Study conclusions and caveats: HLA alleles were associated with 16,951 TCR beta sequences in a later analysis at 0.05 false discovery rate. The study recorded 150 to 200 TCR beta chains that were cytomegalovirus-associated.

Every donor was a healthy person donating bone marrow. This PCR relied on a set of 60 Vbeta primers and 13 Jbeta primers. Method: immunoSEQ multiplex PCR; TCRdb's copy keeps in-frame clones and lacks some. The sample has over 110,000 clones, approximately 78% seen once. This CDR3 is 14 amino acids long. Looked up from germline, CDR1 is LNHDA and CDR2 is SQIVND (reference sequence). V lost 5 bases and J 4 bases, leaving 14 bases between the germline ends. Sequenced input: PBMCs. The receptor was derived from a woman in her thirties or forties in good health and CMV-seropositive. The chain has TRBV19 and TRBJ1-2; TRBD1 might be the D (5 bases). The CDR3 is CASSLQGWSYGYTF. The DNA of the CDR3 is TGTGCCAGTAGTCTTCAGGGTTGGAGCTATGGCTACACCTTC.